Listed below are T cell receptor beta chains from one sample, sequenced in a study of post-analysis software for immune sequencing data. TCRdb reprocessed the PCR reads with MiXCR, giving one entry per CDR3 protein. Of hundreds of thousands of distinct CDR3 sequences in the sample, approximately 30% are singletons; the top ten hold 0.56%. Sequencing input: blood. The receptors were sampled from a girl under 18 with multiple sclerosis. The CDR3 runs from the conserved cysteine through the conserved F or W. The D gene is left open where the match is weak. The size of a clone is reported for some rows only, either as once, few or many, or as a class for expanded clones.

TRBJ2-3,TRBV4-1,few,TRBD2,TGCGCCAGCAGCCAGCCGGGGGGGCCGCGCACAGATACGCAGTATTTT,CASSQPGGPRTDTQYF
TRBJ1-1,TRBV3-1,-,TRBD1,TGTGCCAGCAGCCAGCTACAGGGGACTGAAGCTTTCTTT,CASSQLQGTEAFF
TRBJ2-7,TRBV6-2/TRBV6-3,-,-,TGTGCCAGCAGTTACTCTTCAGGTGGGGCCTACGAGCAGTACTTC,CASSYSSGGAYEQYF
TRBJ1-1,TRBV27,few,-,TGTGCCAGCAGTTTAACCTCCTGGGGTCTGTTGAACACTGAAGCTTTCTTT,CASSLTSWGLLNTEAFF
TRBJ2-7,TRBV18,-,-,TGTGCCAGCTCACCGCTGGACAGTGTAGACGAGCAGTACTTC,CASSPLDSVDEQYF
TRBJ1-2,TRBV5-4,-,TRBD1,TGTGCCAGCAGCCCCCGGGACAGGGTCGATGGCTACACCTTC,CASSPRDRVDGYTF
TRBJ2-5,TRBV4-1,-,-,TGCGCCAGCAGCCAACGGATAGGACGGGAGACCCAGTACTTC,CASSQRIGRETQYF
TRBJ2-2,TRBV25-1,-,-,TGTGCCAGCAGTTTCGCAGGGAAAAACACCGGGGAGCTGTTTTTT,CASSFAGKNTGELFF
TRBJ1-4,TRBV4-3,few,-,TGCGCCAGCAGCCAAGCTTCGGGCAGGGGATGGACTAATGAAAAACTGTTTTTT,CASSQASGRGWTNEKLFF
TRBJ1-2,TRBV18,-,TRBD1,TGTGCCAGCTCGTCGGTAGACAGGGACGGTAACTATGGCTACACCTTC,CASSSVDRDGNYGYTF
TRBJ2-4,TRBV7-2,-,TRBD1,TGTGCCAGCAGCTTAGGCCGACAGGGGGTCAAAAACATTCAGTACTTC,CASSLGRQGVKNIQYF
TRBJ2-5,TRBV6-1,-,-,TGTGCCAGCAGTGGATTGATTTTGGCCGGCGGGGAGACCCAGTACTTC,CASSGLILAGGETQYF
TRBJ2-1,TRBV7-2,few,TRBD2,TGTGCCAGCAGCTTAGTGCGGGAGGGAGTTGGGCAGTTCTTC,CASSLVREGVGQFF
TRBJ1-1,TRBV6-6,-,-,TGTGCCGGCAGTTACTCGAACACTGAAGCTTTCTTT,CAGSYSNTEAFF
TRBJ2-5,TRBV20-1,many,-,TGCAGTGCTAGAGATTCCAGGGATGGACCCCAGGAGACCCAGTACTTC,CSARDSRDGPQETQYF
TRBJ2-5,TRBV10-3,few,TRBD1,TGTGCCATCAGCCCGACAGGGAACCCCGGGGAGACCCAGTACTTC,CAISPTGNPGETQYF
TRBJ1-2,TRBV29-1,many,-,TGCAGCGTTGTTAAGGACTTTGATGGCTACACCTTC,CSVVKDFDGYTF
TRBJ2-7,TRBV12-3/TRBV12-4,few,-,TGTGCCAGCAGTACGACAATTAGCGAGCAGTACTTC,CASSTTISEQYF
TRBJ1-1,TRBV9,-,-,TGTGCCAGCAGCGCTTACTCCGGGAGGAACACTGAAGCTTTCTTT,CASSAYSGRNTEAFF
TRBJ2-1,TRBV10-3,few,-,TGTGCCATCAGTGAAGGCAGCCTGTACAATGAGCAGTTCTTC,CAISEGSLYNEQFF
TRBJ1-6,TRBV20-1,-,TRBD1,TGCAGTGCCGCGGGACAGACCCATGATTCACCCCTCCACTTT,CSAAGQTHDSPLHF
TRBJ2-3,TRBV20-1,-,-,TGCAGTGCTAGTAATCGGGGCTTCAACACAGATACGCAGTATTTT,CSASNRGFNTDTQYF
TRBJ2-7,TRBV5-1,-,-,TGCGCCAGCAGCTCCGGGATCCTTACCGGCGAGCAGTACTTC,CASSSGILTGEQYF
TRBJ1-2,TRBV7-2,few,-,TGTGCCAGCAGCTTAGTGGCCGGAACCTATGGCTACACCTTC,CASSLVAGTYGYTF
TRBJ2-5,TRBV6-2/TRBV6-3,-,-,TGTGCCAGCAGGGGAGAGCAGGATTTAGGAGAGACCCAGTACTTC,CASRGEQDLGETQYF
TRBJ2-1,TRBV6-1,-,-,TGTGCCAGCAGAGTGGGACCGCACCCTTACAATGAGCAGTTCTTC,CASRVGPHPYNEQFF
TRBJ2-5,TRBV29-1,few,-,TGCAGCCATTCCCAGGGTAACTTTAACTATGAGCAGTACTTC,CSHSQGNFNYEQYF
TRBJ1-4,TRBV5-1,-,-,TGCGCCAGCAGCTTGGGAAGGGGAACTAATGAAAAACTGTTTTTT,CASSLGRGTNEKLFF
TRBJ2-1,TRBV7-2,-,-,TGTGCCAGCAGCTTAGCGCTGGGTCAAGCGGGGCGAGGGGGGACCTACAATGAGCAGTTCTTC,CASSLALGQAGRGGTYNEQFF
TRBJ2-7,TRBV20-1,-,-,TGCAGTGCTCCGACAGCGTCCTACGAGCAGTACTTC,CSAPTASYEQYF
TRBJ2-7,TRBV9,many,-,TGTGCCAGCAGCGTAGGGGGGGGCATAACCTACGAGCAGTACTTC,CASSVGGGITYEQYF
TRBJ2-6,TRBV20-1,few,-,TGCAGTGCTAGAGTGGGGTCTGGGGCCAACGTCCTGACTTTC,CSARVGSGANVLTF
TRBJ2-5,TRBV18,few,-,TGTGCCAGCTCACCCGCCTTTCAAGAGACCCAGTACTTC,CASSPAFQETQYF
TRBJ2-5,TRBV29-1,few,TRBD2,TGCAGCGCCCCGGTGGGGGGGGTAGAGACCCAGTACTTC,CSAPVGGVETQYF
TRBJ2-1,TRBV5-6,few,TRBD2,TGTGCCAGCAGCCCGCTAAGAACTAGACTAGCGGGAGGTGATGAGCAGTTCTTC,CASSPLRTRLAGGDEQFF
TRBJ2-7,TRBV29-1,many,-,TGCAGCGTTTTATCCTACCAGAACGAGCAGTACTTC,CSVLSYQNEQYF
TRBJ2-7,TRBV18,many,-,TGTGCCAGCTCACCCGGGGTTGCCTACGAGCAGTACTTC,CASSPGVAYEQYF
TRBJ2-4,TRBV4-3,-,-,TGCGCCAGCAGCCAAGATAGGTGGGAGGACAAAAACATTCAGTACTTC,CASSQDRWEDKNIQYF
TRBJ2-2,TRBV10-3,-,-,TGTGCCATCAGTGTATACACCGGGGAGCTGTTTTTT,CAISVYTGELFF
TRBJ1-1,TRBV27,-,-,TGTGCCAGACGAGGGACACAAGCTTTCTTT,CARRGTQAFF
TRBJ2-1,TRBV5-4,-,TRBD2,TGTGCCAGCACCCCACTAGCGGGAGTGAATGAGCAGTTCTTC,CASTPLAGVNEQFF
TRBJ2-4,TRBV10-3,-,-,TGTGCCATCAGTGAGTCTTCATCGCTAGCCAAAAACATTCAGTACTTC,CAISESSSLAKNIQYF
TRBJ2-7,TRBV5-5,many,-,TGTGCCAGCAGCTTGTCCCTGACAGGAAACTACGAGCAGTACTTC,CASSLSLTGNYEQYF
TRBJ1-2,TRBV4-1,few,-,TGCGCCAGCAGCCAAGGGGAGGGCCCAGGGCCCTATGGCTACACCTTC,CASSQGEGPGPYGYTF
TRBJ2-1,TRBV24-1,-,-,TGTGCCACCAGTGGGACAGTATACAATGAGCAGTTCTTC,CATSGTVYNEQFF
TRBJ1-2,TRBV7-2,-,-,TGTGCCAGCAGCCAAAGGCGACAGATCTATGGCTACACCTTC,CASSQRRQIYGYTF
TRBJ2-5,TRBV11-2,-,-,TGTGCCAGCAGCTCCTTGGTAGCGGAAGAGACCCAGTACTTC,CASSSLVAEETQYF
TRBJ1-2,TRBV7-2,-,-,TGTGCCAGCAGCGACACCCCGGGGCTCTATGGCTACACCTTC,CASSDTPGLYGYTF